This T cell receptor (beta chain) was obtained from a study of T-cell memory formation after mild COVID-19. The CDR3 runs 14 residues. Germline CDR1 reads SGHTA; CDR2 reads FQGNSA. The V gene end was trimmed by 5 bases and the J gene end by 7 bases; junction bases not matched to a gene: 8. Employing constant-segment primers, 5'RACE generated TCR alpha and TCR beta cDNA libraries bearing sample barcodes and UMIs. MiXCR, run by TCRdb on the 5' RACE reads, gives a single entry per CDR3 protein. Among about 250,000 distinct CDR3 sequences, approximately 19% were seen once, and the ten largest hold about 21%. Study-wide findings and caveats: Pre-infection memory already had some responding clones, implying cross-reactive memory joined. Clonal second-wave expansions that peaked on day 37 had unconfirmed SARS-CoV-2 specificity. CD4+ contracting clones were found mainly in CM and EM, and CD8+ ones in EMRA.

A few counts support this clonotype. Its antigen is not known. The rearrangement joins TRBV7-2 to TRBJ1-5; 7 bases agree with TRBD1. This TCR came from a man younger than 35 who had mild COVID-19 (a few samples of this study predate the infection). Cell type and time point are not known. Sequenced input: PBMCs or a T cell subset sorted from them (not recorded which). CDR3 amino acids: CASSRQGPQQPQHF. The CDR3 DNA reads TGTGCCAGCAGCCGACAGGGACCACAGCAGCCCCAGCATTTT.